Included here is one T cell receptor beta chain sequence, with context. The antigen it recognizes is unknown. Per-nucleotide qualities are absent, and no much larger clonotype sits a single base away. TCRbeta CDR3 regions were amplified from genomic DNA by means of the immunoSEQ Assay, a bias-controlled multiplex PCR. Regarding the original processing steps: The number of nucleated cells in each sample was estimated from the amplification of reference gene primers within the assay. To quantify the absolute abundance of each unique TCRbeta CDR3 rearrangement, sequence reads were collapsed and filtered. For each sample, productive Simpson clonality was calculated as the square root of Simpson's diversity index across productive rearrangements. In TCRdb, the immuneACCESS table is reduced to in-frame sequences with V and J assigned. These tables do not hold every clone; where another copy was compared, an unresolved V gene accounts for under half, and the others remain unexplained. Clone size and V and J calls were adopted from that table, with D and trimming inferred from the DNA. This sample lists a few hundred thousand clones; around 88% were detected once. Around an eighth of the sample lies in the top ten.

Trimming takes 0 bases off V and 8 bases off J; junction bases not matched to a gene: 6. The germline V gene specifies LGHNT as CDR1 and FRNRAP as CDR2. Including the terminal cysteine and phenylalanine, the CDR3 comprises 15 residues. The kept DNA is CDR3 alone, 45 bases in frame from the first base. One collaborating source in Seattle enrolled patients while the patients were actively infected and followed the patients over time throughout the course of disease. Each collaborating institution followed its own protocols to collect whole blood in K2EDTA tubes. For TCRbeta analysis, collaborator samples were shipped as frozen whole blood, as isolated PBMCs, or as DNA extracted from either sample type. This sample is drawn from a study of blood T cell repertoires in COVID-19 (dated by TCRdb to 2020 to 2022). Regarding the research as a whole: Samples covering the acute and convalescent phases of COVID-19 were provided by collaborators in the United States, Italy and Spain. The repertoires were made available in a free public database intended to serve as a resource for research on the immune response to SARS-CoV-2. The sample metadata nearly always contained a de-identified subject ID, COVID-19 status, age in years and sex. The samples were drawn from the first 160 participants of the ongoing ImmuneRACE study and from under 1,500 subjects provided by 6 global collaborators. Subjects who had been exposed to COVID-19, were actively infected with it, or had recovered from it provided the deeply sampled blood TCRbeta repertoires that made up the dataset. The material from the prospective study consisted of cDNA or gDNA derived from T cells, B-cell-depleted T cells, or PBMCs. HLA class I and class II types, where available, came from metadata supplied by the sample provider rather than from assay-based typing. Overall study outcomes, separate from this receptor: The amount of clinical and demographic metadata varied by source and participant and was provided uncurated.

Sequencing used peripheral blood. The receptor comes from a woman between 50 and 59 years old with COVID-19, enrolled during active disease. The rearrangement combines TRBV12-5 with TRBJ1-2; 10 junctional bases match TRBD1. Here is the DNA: TGTGCTAGTGGTTTGGTCCGGGGACAGGGGAACGGCTACACCTTC. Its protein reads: CASGLVRGQGNGYTF.